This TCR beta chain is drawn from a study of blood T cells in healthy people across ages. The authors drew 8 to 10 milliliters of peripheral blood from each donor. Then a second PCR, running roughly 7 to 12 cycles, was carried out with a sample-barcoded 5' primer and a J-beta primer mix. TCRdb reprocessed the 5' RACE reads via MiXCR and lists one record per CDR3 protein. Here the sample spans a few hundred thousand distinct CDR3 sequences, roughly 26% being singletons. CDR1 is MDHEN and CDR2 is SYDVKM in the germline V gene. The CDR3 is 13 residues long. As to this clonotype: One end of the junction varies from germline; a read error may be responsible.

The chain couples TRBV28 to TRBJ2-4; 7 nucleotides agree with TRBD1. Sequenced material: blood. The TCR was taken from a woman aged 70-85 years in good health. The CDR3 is CARNPGQQNTQYF. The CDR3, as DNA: TGTGCCAGGAACCCGGGACAGCAAAACACTCAGTACTTC.